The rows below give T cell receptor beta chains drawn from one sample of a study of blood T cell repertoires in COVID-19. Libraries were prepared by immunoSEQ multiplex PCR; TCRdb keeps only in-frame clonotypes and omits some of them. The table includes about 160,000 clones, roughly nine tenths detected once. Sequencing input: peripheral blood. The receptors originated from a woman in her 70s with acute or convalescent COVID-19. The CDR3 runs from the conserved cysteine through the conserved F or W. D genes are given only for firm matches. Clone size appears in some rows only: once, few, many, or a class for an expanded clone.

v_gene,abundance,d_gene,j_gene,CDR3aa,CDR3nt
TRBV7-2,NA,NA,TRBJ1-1,CASSNRQGRRAAFF,TGTGCCAGCAGCAACAGGCAGGGCCGACGAGCGGCTTTCTTT
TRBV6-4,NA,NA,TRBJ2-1,CASSDRPGWDEQFF,TGTGCCAGCAGTGACCGACCAGGGTGGGATGAGCAGTTCTTC
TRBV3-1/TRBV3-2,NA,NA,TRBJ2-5,CASSHRLVDQETQYF,TGTGCCAGCAGCCACCGACTAGTGGACCAAGAGACCCAGTACTTC
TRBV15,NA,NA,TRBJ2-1,CATSRDFAGKWDEQFF,TGTGCCACCAGCAGAGATTTCGCGGGAAAGTGGGATGAGCAGTTCTTC
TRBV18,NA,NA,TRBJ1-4,CASSSAAEKLFF,TGTGCCAGCTCATCAGCGGCTGAAAAACTGTTTTTT
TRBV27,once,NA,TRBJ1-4,CASRSYGSTGEKLFF,TGTGCCAGCAGGTCTTACGGTAGTACGGGTGAAAAACTGTTTTTT
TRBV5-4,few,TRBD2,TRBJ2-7,CASSLTWTSGVYEQYF,TGTGCCAGCAGCCTGACTTGGACTAGCGGGGTCTACGAGCAGTACTTC
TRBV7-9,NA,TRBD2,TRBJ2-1,CASSPRASGTHNEQFF,TGTGCCAGCAGCCCGCGGGCCAGCGGGACCCACAATGAGCAGTTCTTC
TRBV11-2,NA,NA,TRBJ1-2,CASSSPPSRGGGYTF,TGTGCCAGCAGCTCTCCCCCCTCCCGGGGTGGCGGCTACACCTTC
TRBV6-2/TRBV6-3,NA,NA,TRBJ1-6,CASSYLQGNSPLHF,TGTGCCAGCAGTTACCTACAGGGAAATTCACCCCTCCACTTT
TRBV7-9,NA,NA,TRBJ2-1,CASSFGHEQFF,TGTGCCAGCAGCTTTGGCCATGAGCAGTTCTTC
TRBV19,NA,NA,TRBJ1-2,CASSIKAGDVVLGYTF,TGTGCCAGTAGTATAAAAGCAGGGGATGTCGTTCTTGGCTACACCTTC
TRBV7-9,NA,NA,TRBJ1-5,CASSLDSQPQHF,TGTGCCAGCAGCTTAGATAGTCAGCCCCAGCATTTT
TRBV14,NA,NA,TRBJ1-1,CASSQGPKGAFF,TGTGCCAGCAGCCAAGGGCCCAAGGGGGCTTTCTTT
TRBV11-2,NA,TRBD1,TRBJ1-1,CASTPARGRMNTEAFF,TGTGCCAGCACCCCCGCAAGGGGGCGGATGAACACTGAAGCTTTCTTT
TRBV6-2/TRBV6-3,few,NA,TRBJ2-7,CASSGPPVSYEQYF,TGTGCCAGCAGTGGGCCGCCGGTCTCCTACGAGCAGTACTTC
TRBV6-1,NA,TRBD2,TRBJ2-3,CASSERLAGGSTDTQYF,TGTGCCAGCAGCGAAAGACTAGCGGGAGGGAGCACAGATACGCAGTATTTT
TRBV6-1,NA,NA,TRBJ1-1,CASSEGQAFEAFF,TGTGCCAGCAGTGAAGGGCAGGCGTTTGAAGCTTTCTTT